The T cell receptor beta chain under discussion was sequenced for a study of Ad26.COV2.S vaccination and SARS-CoV-2 variants. The treatment: some 19 received Ad26.COV2.S at low or high dose, single or two shots; roughly five received placebo; per-sample allocation not given. Sample collection was performed on day 63 after the first vaccine or placebo injection. The method was immunoSEQ multiplex PCR; TCRdb's version includes in-frame clones alone and lacks a portion of them. The sample has around 500,000 clones, around 89% seen once; the top ten hold 1.7%. The CDR3 has 14 residues. V shed 5 bases and J 4 bases; nucleotides not matched to a gene: 4. Germline CDR1 MNHEY, CDR2 SVGEGT.

This material consisted of peripheral blood, taken in a trial of Ad26.COV2.S vaccine versus placebo. The source is a person between 18 and 65 years old who received the Ad26.COV2.S COVID-19 vaccine or a placebo. J is TRBJ1-5 and V is TRBV6-2 or TRBV6-3; 8 nucleotides agree with TRBD1. Here the CDR3 DNA reads TGTGCCAGCAGTCGGACAGGGCGTAATCAGCCCCAGCATTTT. Protein sequence: CASSRTGRNQPQHF.